This is a list of T cell receptor beta chains from one sample in a study of Ad26.COV2.S vaccination and SARS-CoV-2 variants. TCRdb's table, derived via immunoSEQ multiplex PCR, lists solely in-frame clones and lacks some. The sample includes over 100,000 clones, roughly 80% of them seen just once. The input for sequencing was peripheral blood, taken after recovery from COVID-19. Receptors originate from a human donor who had recovered from COVID-19. CDR3s include the opening cysteine and the closing phenylalanine or tryptophan. The D gene is left open where the match is weak. Expanded clones are given a class, and other clones once, few, many or no size at all.

14 | . | TRBJ2-5 | TRBV4-3 | . | CASSPETGGETQYF
17 | . | TRBJ2-5 | TRBV18 | . | CASSPPKRSRSTETQYF
16 | TRBD2 | TRBJ2-3 | TRBV7-6 | once | CASSLVPSGGSDTQYF
15 | . | TRBJ2-1 | TRBV7-3 | . | CASSLGPTLQIEQFF
16 | . | TRBJ2-5 | TRBV7-9 | few | CASSLWGPGGLHPQYF
14 | . | TRBJ1-5 | TRBV30 | few | CAWSGGGINQPQHF
16 | TRBD1 | TRBJ1-5 | TRBV28 | once | CASRPEGAPGNQPQHF
16 | . | TRBJ2-3 | TRBV5-1 | . | CASSPTARRVTDTQYF
11 | . | TRBJ2-7 | TRBV29-1 | . | CSVMEGNEQYF
16 | TRBD1 | TRBJ2-2 | TRBV4-1 | . | CASSQVGQGDTGELFF
13 | . | TRBJ1-5 | TRBV5-4 | . | CASSLEPAGSQHF
15 | TRBD1 | TRBJ2-5 | TRBV9 | . | CASSAWTGDIETQYF
13 | TRBD2 | TRBJ2-7 | TRBV28 | few | CGSNSGGAYEQYF
16 | TRBD2 | TRBJ2-6 | TRBV5-1 | . | CASSLVGGAGANVLTF
16 | TRBD1 | TRBJ2-5 | TRBV12-5 | . | CASGLARDSGQETQYF
14 | TRBD1 | TRBJ2-3 | TRBV27 | . | CASSSTGAADTQYF
16 | . | TRBJ2-3 | TRBV6-1 | . | CASSETLAPGTDTQYF
14 | . | TRBJ2-7 | TRBV11-1 | . | CASSLESLSYEQYF
14 | . | TRBJ1-4 | TRBV5-1 | once | CASSIQGHDEKLFF